This paragraph reports one T cell receptor (beta chain). This record comes from a study of technical replicates of blood from several donors. The protocol was immunoSEQ multiplex PCR, while the TCRdb copy is restricted to in-frame clones and leaves out a portion. Among about 100,000 clones listed, over 90% were seen once. Germline loops: CDR1 MNHEY, CDR2 SVGAGI. Trimming took 3 bases from V and 0 from J, leaving 8 bases between them. CDR3 length: 14 amino acids. The sequenced material came from T cells isolated from PBMCs. The J gene is TRBJ1-1, the V gene TRBV6-5; possibly TRBD1 for D (5 bases). The sequence came from a human donor in good health. The CDR3 reads CASSYRGMNTEAFF. The CDR3 nucleotides read TGTGCCAGCAGTTATAGGGGAATGAACACTGAAGCTTTCTTT.